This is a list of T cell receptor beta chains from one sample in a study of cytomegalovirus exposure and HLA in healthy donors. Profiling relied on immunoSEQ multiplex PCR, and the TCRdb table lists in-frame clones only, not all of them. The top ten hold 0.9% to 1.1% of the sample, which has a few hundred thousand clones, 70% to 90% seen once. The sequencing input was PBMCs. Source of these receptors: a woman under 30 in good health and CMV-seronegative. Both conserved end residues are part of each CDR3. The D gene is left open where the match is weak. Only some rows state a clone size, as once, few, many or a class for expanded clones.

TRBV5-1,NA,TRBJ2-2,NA,CASSPRPGEGTGELFF,TGCGCCAGCAGCCCGCGCCCAGGGGAAGGAACCGGGGAGCTGTTTTTT
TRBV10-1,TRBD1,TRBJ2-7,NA,CASPQGGQVTYEQYF,TGCGCCAGCCCTCAAGGGGGACAGGTAACCTACGAGCAGTACTTC
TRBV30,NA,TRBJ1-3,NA,CACPDTFSGNTIYF,TGTGCCTGTCCTGACACCTTCTCTGGAAACACCATATATTTT
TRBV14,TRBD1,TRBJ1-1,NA,CASRRQGEAEAFF,TGTGCCAGCAGACGTCAGGGGGAAGCTGAAGCTTTCTTT
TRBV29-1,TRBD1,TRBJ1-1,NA,CSEKTGSGTEAFF,TGCAGCGAAAAGACAGGGTCAGGCACTGAAGCTTTCTTT
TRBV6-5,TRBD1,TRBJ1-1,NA,CASSYRQGDTEAFF,TGTGCCAGCAGTTACAGACAGGGGGACACTGAAGCTTTCTTT
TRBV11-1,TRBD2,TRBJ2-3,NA,CASSSPGLARFSQYF,TGTGCCAGCAGCTCACCGGGACTAGCGCGATTTTCACAGTATTTT
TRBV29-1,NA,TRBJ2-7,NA,CSVERAGDSSYEQYF,TGCAGCGTTGAAAGGGCAGGGGATAGCTCCTACGAGCAGTACTTC
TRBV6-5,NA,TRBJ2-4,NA,CASSPLVAKNIQYF,TGTGCCAGCAGCCCCTTAGTAGCCAAAAACATTCAGTACTTC
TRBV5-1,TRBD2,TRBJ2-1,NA,CASSLAGIYDNEQFF,TGCGCCAGCAGTCTAGCGGGAATTTATGACAATGAGCAGTTCTTC
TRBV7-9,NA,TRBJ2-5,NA,CASSLGRGGLQETQYF,TGTGCCAGCAGCTTAGGTCGCGGGGGCCTCCAAGAGACCCAGTACTTC
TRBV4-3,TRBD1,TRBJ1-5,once,CASSQDIPGGGQPQHF,TGCGCCAGCAGCCAAGATATCCCAGGGGGCGGTCAGCCCCAGCATTTT
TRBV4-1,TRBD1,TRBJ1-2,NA,CASSHGADRHYGYTF,TGCGCCAGCAGCCACGGGGCGGACAGGCACTATGGCTACACCTTC
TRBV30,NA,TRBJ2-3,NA,CAWAIVDTQYF,TGTGCCTGGGCAATAGTAGATACGCAGTATTTT
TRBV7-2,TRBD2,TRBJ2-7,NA,CASKTRGAYEQYF,TGTGCCAGCAAGACCCGGGGGGCCTACGAGCAGTACTTC
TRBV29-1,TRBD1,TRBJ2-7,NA,CSVEGAGQGDYEQYF,TGCAGCGTTGAAGGTGCGGGACAGGGAGACTACGAGCAGTACTTC
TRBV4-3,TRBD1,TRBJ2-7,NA,CASSHTSGTGPYEQYF,TGCGCCAGCAGCCATACTTCCGGGACAGGCCCGTACGAGCAGTACTTC
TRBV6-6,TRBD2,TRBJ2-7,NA,CASAPGGGASYEQYF,TGTGCCAGCGCCCCGGGCGGGGGGGCATCCTACGAGCAGTACTTC
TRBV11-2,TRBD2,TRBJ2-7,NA,CASSSSGGYEQYF,TGTGCCAGCAGCTCAAGCGGGGGCTACGAGCAGTACTTC
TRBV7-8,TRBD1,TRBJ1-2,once,CASSLLLMTGRGPYGYTF,TGTGCCAGCAGCCTACTTCTGATGACAGGGCGGGGACCTTATGGCTACACCTTC
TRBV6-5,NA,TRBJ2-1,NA,CASSPTVSYNEQFF,TGTGCCAGCAGCCCGACAGTCTCCTACAATGAGCAGTTCTTC
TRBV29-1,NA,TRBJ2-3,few,CSVAPGLTDTQYF,TGCAGCGTTGCCCCTGGGCTCACAGATACGCAGTATTTT
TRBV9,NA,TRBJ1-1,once,CASSGRQENTEAFF,TGTGCCAGCAGCGGACGACAGGAAAACACTGAAGCTTTCTTT
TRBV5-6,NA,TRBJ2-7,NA,CASSLDMVSGEQYF,TGTGCCAGCAGCTTGGATATGGTATCGGGGGAGCAGTACTTC
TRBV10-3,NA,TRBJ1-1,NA,CAISESGGSTEAFF,TGTGCCATCAGTGAGTCGGGGGGGTCCACTGAAGCTTTCTTT
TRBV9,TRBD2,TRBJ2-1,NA,CASSALPAGVYNEQFF,TGTGCCAGCAGCGCCCTCCCAGCGGGGGTCTACAATGAGCAGTTCTTC
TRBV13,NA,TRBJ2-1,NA,CASSIYREYNEQFF,TGTGCCAGCAGCATATACAGGGAATACAATGAGCAGTTCTTC
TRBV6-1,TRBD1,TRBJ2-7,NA,CASSASGTVNYEQYF,TGTGCCAGCAGTGCCTCCGGGACAGTCAACTACGAGCAGTACTTC
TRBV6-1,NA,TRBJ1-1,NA,CASSEFDIEAFF,TGTGCCAGCAGTGAGTTCGACATTGAAGCTTTCTTT
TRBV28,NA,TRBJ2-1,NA,CASSPPGAYDEQFF,TGTGCCAGCAGCCCACCGGGAGCGTACGATGAGCAGTTCTTC
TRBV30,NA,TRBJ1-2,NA,CAWSVFGAQNYGYTF,TGTGCCTGGAGTGTTTTTGGGGCGCAAAACTATGGCTACACCTTC
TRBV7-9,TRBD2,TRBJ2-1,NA,CASSPIAGERNEQFF,TGTGCCAGCAGCCCAATAGCGGGAGAGAGGAATGAGCAGTTCTTC